This note documents a single TCR beta chain sequence. A single record per CDR3 protein comes from TCRdb applying MiXCR to the RT-PCR reads. Among approximately 720,000 distinct CDR3 sequences listed, about 14% were seen once. The sequencing input was memory CD4+ T cells from blood. The source of this sequence is a female donor in good health, serving as a healthy control.

The DNA of the CDR3 is TGTGCCAGCAGCTCACTCTGGGCCGGCGCCTACGAGCAGTACTTC. Translated, it gives CASSSLWAGAYEQYF. The rearrangement links TRBV14 to TRBJ2-7; D unclear. CDR1 SGHDN and CDR2 FVKESK come from the germline V gene. This CDR3 comprises 15 residues. Between the trimmed V and J ends, which lost 5 bases and 2 bases, there was a span of 16 bases.